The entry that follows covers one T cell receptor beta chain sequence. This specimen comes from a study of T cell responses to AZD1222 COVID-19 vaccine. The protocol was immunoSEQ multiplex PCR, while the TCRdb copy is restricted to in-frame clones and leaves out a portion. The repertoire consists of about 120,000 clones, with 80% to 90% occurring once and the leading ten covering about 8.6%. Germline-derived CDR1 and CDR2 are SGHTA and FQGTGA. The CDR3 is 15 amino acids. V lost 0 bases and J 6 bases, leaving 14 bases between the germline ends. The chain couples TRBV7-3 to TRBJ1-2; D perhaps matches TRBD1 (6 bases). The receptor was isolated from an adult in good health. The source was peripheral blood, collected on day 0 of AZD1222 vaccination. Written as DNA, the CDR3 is TGTGCCAGCAGCTTAACATTCGGGACACCCCATGGCTACACCTTC. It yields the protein CASSLTFGTPHGYTF.